This TCR beta chain was profiled in a study of CD8 T cells in ankylosing spondylitis. General observations from the study: In ankylosing spondylitis blood, a motif of roughly eight highly homologous TCR beta variants appeared characteristic. The authors reported significant enrichment of disease-linked clones in matched ankylosing spondylitis synovial fluid.

Germline lookup yields CDR1 MNHNS and CDR2 SASEGT. Losses at the gene ends were 6 bases for V and 7 bases for J; bases not matched to a gene: 6. This CDR3 is built from 14 residues. This clonotype has a handful of counts. The antigen is not known. Quantitative barcoded 5'-RACE was used to prepare TCR beta libraries. TCRdb re-analysed the 5' RACE reads in MiXCR, keeping a single row per CDR3 protein. Of a few hundred thousand distinct CDR3 sequences listed, 20% to 30% are singletons. The sequenced sample was blood, either unsorted or a sorted T cell fraction (not recorded which). The receptor was derived from a male donor with ankylosing spondylitis or in good health (not recorded which). This chain joins TRBV6-1 and TRBJ2-5, with 12 positions matching TRBD1. The CDR3 nucleotides read TGTGCCAGCAGCCGGGACAGGGGGCAGGTGACCCAGTACTTC. Protein product: CASSRDRGQVTQYF.